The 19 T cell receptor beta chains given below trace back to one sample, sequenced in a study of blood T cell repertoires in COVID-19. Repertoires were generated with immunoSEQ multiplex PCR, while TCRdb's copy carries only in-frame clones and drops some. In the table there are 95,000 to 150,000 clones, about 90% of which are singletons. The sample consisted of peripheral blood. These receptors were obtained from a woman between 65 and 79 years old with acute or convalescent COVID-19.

The CDR3 nucleotides read TGTGCCAGCAGGGGAAGGGACACCGAGCAGTACTTC. Amino acids: CASRGRDTEQYF. The chain links TRBV28 to TRBJ2-7, with D possibly being TRBD1 (6 bases). Germline loops: CDR1 MDHEN, CDR2 SYDVKM. The CDR3 spans 12 residues. Trimming removed 6 bases at V and 6 bases at J, with 12 bases between.

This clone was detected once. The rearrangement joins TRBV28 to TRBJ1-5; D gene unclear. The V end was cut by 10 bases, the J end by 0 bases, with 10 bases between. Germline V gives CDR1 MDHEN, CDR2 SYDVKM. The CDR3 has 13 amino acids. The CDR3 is CAITLNSNQPQHF. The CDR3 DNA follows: TGTGCCATAACTCTCAATAGCAATCAGCCCCAGCATTTT.

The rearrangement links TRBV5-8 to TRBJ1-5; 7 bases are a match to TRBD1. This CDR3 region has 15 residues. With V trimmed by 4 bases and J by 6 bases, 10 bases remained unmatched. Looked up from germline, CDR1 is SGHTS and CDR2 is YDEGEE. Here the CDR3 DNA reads TGTGCCAGCAGCGGAGGTGGGCAGGGGGGTCAGCCCCAGCATTTT. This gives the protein CASSGGGQGGQPQHF.

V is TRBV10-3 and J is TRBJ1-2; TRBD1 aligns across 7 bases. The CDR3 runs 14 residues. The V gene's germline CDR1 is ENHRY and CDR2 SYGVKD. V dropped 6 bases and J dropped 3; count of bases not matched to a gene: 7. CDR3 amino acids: CAISGTVADYGYTF. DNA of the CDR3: TGTGCCATCAGCGGGACAGTTGCTGACTATGGCTACACCTTC.

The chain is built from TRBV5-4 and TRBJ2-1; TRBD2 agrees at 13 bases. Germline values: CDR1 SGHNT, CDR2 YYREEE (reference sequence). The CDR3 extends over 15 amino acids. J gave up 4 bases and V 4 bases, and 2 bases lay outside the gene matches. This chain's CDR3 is CASSQTSGGYNEQFF. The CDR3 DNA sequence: TGTGCCAGCAGCCAGACTAGCGGGGGGTACAATGAGCAGTTCTTC.

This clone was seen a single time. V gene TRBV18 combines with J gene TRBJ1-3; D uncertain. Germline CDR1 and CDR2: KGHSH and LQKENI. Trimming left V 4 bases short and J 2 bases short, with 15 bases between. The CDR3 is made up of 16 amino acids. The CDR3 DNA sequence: TGTGCCAGCTCACTCGGTGGAGGTCGGACTGGAAACACCATATATTTT. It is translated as CASSLGGGRTGNTIYF.

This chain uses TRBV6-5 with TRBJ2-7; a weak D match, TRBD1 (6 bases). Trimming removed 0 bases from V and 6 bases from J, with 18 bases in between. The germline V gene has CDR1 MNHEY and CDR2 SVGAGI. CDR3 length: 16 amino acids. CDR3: CASSYSTGSIPLEQYF. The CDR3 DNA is TGTGCCAGCAGTTACTCTACAGGGTCAATCCCTCTCGAGCAGTACTTC.

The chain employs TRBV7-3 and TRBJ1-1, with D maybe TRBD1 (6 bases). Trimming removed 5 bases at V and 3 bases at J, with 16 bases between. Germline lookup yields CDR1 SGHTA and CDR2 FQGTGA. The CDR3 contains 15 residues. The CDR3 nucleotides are TGTGCCAGCAGCCAAGGGGGGGTAAAGCACACTGAAGCTTTCTTT. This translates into CASSQGGVKHTEAFF.

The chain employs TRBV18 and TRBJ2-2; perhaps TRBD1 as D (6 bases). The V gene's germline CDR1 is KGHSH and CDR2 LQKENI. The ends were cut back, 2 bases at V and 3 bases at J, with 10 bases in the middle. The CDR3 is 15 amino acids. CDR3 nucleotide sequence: TGTGCCAGCTCACCAAACAGGGCCGACACCGGGGAGCTGTTTTTT. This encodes CASSPNRADTGELFF.

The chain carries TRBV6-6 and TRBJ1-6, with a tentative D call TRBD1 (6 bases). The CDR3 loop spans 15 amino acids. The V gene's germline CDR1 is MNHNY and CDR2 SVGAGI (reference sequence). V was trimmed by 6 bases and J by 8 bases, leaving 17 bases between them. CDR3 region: CASSHSRQVDSPLHF. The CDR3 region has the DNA TGTGCCAGCAGCCACTCCCGACAGGTGGATTCACCCCTCCACTTT.

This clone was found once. CDR3 sequence: CASSLGTGAYEQYF. The CDR3 DNA sequence: TGTGCCAGCAGTCTGGGGACAGGGGCCTACGAGCAGTACTTC. This chain uses TRBV27 with TRBJ2-7; 10 bases fit TRBD1. The CDR3 is made up of 14 amino acids. With 5 bases clipped from V and 2 bases from J, the junction kept 3 bases outside the gene matches. Germline loops: CDR1 MNHEY, CDR2 SMNVEV (reference sequence).

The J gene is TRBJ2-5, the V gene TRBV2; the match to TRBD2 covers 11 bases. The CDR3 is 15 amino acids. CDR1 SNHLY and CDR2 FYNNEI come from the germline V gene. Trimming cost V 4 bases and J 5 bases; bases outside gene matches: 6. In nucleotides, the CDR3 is TGTGCCAGCAGTGGGAATAGCGGGGGGGCTGAGACCCAGTACTTC. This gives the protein CASSGNSGGAETQYF.

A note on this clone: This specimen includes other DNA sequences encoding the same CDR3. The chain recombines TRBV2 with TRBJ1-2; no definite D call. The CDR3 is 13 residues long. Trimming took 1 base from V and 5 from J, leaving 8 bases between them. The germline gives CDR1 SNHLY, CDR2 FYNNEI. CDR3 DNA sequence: TGTGCCAGCAGTGAAGGTGAGGATTATGGCTACACCTTC. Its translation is CASSEGEDYGYTF.

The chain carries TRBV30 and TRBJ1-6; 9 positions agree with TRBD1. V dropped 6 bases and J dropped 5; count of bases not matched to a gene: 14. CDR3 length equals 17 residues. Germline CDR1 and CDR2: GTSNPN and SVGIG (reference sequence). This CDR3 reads CACRAPWGTGNNSPLHF. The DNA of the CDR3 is TGTGCCTGCCGAGCACCTTGGGGGACAGGGAATAATTCACCCCTCCACTTT.

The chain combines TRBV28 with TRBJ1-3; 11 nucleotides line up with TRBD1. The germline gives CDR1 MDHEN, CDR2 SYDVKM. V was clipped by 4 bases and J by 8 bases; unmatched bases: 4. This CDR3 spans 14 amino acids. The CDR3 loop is CASSSGQGGYTIYF. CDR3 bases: TGTGCCAGCAGTTCGGGACAGGGGGGATACACCATATATTTT.

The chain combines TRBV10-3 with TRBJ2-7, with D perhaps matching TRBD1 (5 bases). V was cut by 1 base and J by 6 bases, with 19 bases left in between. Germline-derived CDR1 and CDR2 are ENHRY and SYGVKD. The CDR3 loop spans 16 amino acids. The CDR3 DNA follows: TGTGCCATCAGTGAGTTCAGGACCAGGGAAGGTTCCGAGCAGTACTTC. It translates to CAISEFRTREGSEQYF.

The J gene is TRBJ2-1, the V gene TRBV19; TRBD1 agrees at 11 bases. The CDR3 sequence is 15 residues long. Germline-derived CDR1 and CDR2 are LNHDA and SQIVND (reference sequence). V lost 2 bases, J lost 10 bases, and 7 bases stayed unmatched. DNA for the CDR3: TGTGCCAGTAGTATAAGGGACAGGGGGTTTCGGGAGCAGTTCTTC. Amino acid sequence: CASSIRDRGFREQFF.

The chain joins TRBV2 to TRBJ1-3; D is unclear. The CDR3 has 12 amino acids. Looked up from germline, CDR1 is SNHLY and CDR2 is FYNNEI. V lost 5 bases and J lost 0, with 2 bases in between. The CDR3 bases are TGTGCCAGCAGTTACTCTGGAAACACCATATATTTT. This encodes CASSYSGNTIYF.

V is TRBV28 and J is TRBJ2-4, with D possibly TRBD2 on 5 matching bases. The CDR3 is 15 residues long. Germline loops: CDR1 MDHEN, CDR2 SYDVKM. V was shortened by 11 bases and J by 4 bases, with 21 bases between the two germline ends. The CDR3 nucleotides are TGTGCCTCCTCCCAGAGGGATTATGGAAAAAACATTCAGTACTTC. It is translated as CASSQRDYGKNIQYF. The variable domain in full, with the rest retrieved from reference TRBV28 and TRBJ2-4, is DVKVTQSSRYLVKRTGEKVFLECVQDMDHENMFWYRQDPGLGLRLIYFSYDVKMKEKGDIPEGYSVSREKKERFSLILESASTNQTSMYLCASSQRDYGKNIQYFGAGTRLSVL.